The sample holds a few counts of the clone carrying this TCR beta chain. Unique molecular identifiers were built into the TCRbeta library. TCRdb ran MiXCR on the PCR reads and lists one entry per CDR3 protein. This sample has roughly 590,000 distinct CDR3 sequences; roughly 15% occur once, and the top ten carry under 1.2%. The sample belongs to a study of T-cell reconstitution after alpha-beta-depleted transplantation in children. V lost 1 base to trimming and J lost 0 bases, with 7 bases between them. This CDR3 is built from 15 residues. The starting material was PBMCs from the stem cell graft donor, obtained from the stem cell graft. The sequence came from a human donor who donated a stem cell graft to a child with acute myeloid leukemia. The J gene is TRBJ1-5, the V gene TRBV12-3 or TRBV12-4, with D unresolved. CDR3 loop: CASSLVWGSNQPQHF. The CDR3 DNA is TGTGCCAGCAGTTTAGTGTGGGGTAGCAATCAGCCCCAGCATTTT.